This T cell receptor beta chain was profiled in a study of shared clonotypes between healthy human individuals. Study-wide background: Sampling drew on donors who were a couple of women and a few men aged 18 to 49. CD4 naive and CD4 memory each took three plates per donor, while CD8 naive took two and CD8 memory one.

Some clones are missing from TCRdb's copy, which holds only in-frame ones; the method was immunoSEQ multiplex PCR. This table holds hundreds of thousands of clones, approximately 96% found once. Trimming left V 6 bases short and J 0 bases short, with 12 bases between. CDR1 MNHEY and CDR2 SMNVEV come from the germline V gene (reference sequence). This CDR3 contains 15 residues. It was CD45RO-negative cells, positively selected for CCR7, that made up naive CD8 cells, with terminally differentiated effector memory CD45RA+ cells excluded. This clonotype originated in a woman younger than 45 in good health. The V and J genes are TRBV27 and TRBJ1-5; D perhaps matches TRBD1 (5 bases). Sample: naive CD8+ T cells sorted from blood. CDR3 nucleotide sequence: TGTGCCAGCAGCCTGACAGCTACTAGCAATCAGCCCCAGCATTTT. Its translation is CASSLTATSNQPQHF.